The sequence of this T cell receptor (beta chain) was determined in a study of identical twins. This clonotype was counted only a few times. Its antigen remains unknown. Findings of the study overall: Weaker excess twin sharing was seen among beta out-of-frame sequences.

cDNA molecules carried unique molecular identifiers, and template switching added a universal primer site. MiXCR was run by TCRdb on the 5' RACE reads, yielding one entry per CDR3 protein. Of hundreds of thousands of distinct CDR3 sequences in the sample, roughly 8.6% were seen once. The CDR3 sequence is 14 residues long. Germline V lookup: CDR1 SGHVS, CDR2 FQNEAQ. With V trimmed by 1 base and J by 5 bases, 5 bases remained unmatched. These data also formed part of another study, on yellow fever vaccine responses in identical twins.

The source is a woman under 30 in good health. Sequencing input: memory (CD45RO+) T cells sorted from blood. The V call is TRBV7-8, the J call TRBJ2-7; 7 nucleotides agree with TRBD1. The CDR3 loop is CASSLGTGVHEQYV. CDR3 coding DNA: TGTGCCAGCAGCTTAGGTACAGGGGTCCACGAGCAGTACGTC.